This T cell receptor beta chain comes out of a study of OX40 agonist ivuxolimab in advanced cancers. Germline loops: CDR1 SEHNR, CDR2 FQNEAQ (reference sequence). The V gene end was trimmed by 5 bases and the J gene end by 8 bases; junction bases not matched to a gene: 17. There are 18 residues in the CDR3. Here immunoSEQ multiplex PCR was the method, and the copy in TCRdb shows in-frame clones only, minus some. In the table there are tens of thousands of clones, just under 75% of which are singletons. The receptor's source is an adult with an advanced solid tumor such as melanoma, head and neck, liver or kidney cancer. The genes are TRBV7-9 and TRBJ2-1; TRBD1 aligns across 11 bases. Sequences were derived from CD4+ or CD8+ T cells sorted from blood, sampled in a trial of the OX40 agonist ivuxolimab. The CDR3 reads CASSSPLIGQGAGYEQFF. The CDR3 DNA reads TGTGCCAGCAGCAGTCCACTCATCGGACAGGGGGCCGGGTATGAGCAGTTCTTC.